This T cell receptor beta chain was sequenced in a study of monozygotic twins with inflammatory bowel disease. Points from the study as a whole: Telling different T cell subtypes apart from each other was not possible.

The CDR3 sequence is 12 residues long. Notes on this clonotype: Its antigen is unknown.

TCRdb reanalyzed the 5' RACE reads, giving one entry per CDR3 protein sequence and no DNA. The sample shows more than 85,000 distinct CDR3 sequences, and around 12% sits with its ten largest clones. The source material was blood. The TCR was taken from a human donor with ulcerative colitis or Crohn's disease, or a healthy co-twin of an affected twin (not recorded which). The rearrangement uses TRBV12-3 or TRBV12-4 and TRBJ1-2. CDR3 sequence reads: CASSNWGYGYTF.